The 25 T cell receptor beta chains given below trace back to one sample, sequenced in a study of shared clonotypes between healthy human individuals. Profiled with immunoSEQ multiplex PCR; TCRdb holds only in-frame clones, not every one. The table shows roughly 2 million clones, with roughly 94% occurring only once. Sequences were obtained from naive CD4+ T cells sorted from blood. The subset here: CD45RA+ positively selected. The receptor source for this set is a man in his late teens or twenties in good health.

The CDR3 is CASVRDVNSPLHF. The CDR3, as DNA: TGTGCCAGTGTCCGGGACGTTAATTCACCCCTCCACTTT. The chain is built from TRBV19 and TRBJ1-6, with D possibly being TRBD1 (5 bases). The germline V gene has CDR1 LNHDA and CDR2 SQIVND (reference sequence). V lost 8 bases and J lost 6, with 11 bases in between. The CDR3 length is 13 residues.

The chain combines TRBV9 with TRBJ2-7; no reliable D call. This CDR3 spans 14 amino acids. The V and J ends lost 0 bases and 2 bases respectively, with 9 bases between them. The germline CDR1 and CDR2 sequences are SGDLS and YYNGEE. CDR3 in amino acids: CASSVDQATYEQYF. The CDR3, as DNA: TGTGCCAGCAGCGTAGACCAGGCTACCTACGAGCAGTACTTC.

The chain recombines TRBV6-6 with TRBJ2-1; 9 bases map to TRBD1. This CDR3 region has 14 residues. Per germline, CDR1 MNHNY and CDR2 SVGAGI (reference sequence). The ends lost 5 bases at V and 12 bases at J; junction bases unmatched: 11. CDR3 bases: TGTGCCAGCAGTACGAGGGGACAGGGAAGTTTGCAGTTCTTC. Its protein is CASSTRGQGSLQFF.

The V call is TRBV30, the J call TRBJ1-1, with D possibly being TRBD1 (5 bases). Trimming pared 1 base from V and 5 bases from J, leaving 17 bases between. This CDR3 has 15 amino acids. Germline lookup yields CDR1 GTSNPN and CDR2 SVGIG (reference sequence). The DNA for the CDR3 is TGTGCCTGGAGTGCAGGGACCCCAGTGCGGACTGAAGCTTTCTTT. It yields the protein CAWSAGTPVRTEAFF.

This chain uses TRBV7-2 with TRBJ1-6; D uncertain. Between the trimmed V and J ends, which lost 2 bases and 3 bases, there was a span of 8 bases. Germline V CDR1 and CDR2: SGHTA, FQGNSA. CDR3 size: 15 residues. CDR3 bases: TGTGCCAGCAGCTTATTCGACGGCTATAATTCACCCCTCCACTTT. Its protein is CASSLFDGYNSPLHF.

This clone was picked up one time. No DNA is shown, since the ends of the CDR3 on it are uncertain; the CDR3 is the one TCRdb lists. The chain carries TRBV30 and TRBJ2-7; the table's D call of TRBD2 was not tested on the DNA. Germline loops: CDR1 GTSNPN, CDR2 SVGIG (reference sequence). The CDR3 spans 17 amino acids, including both terminal residues. The CDR3 is CAQYFGLAGGKVHEQYF.

The V and J genes are TRBV6-4 and TRBJ2-3; 7 positions agree with TRBD2. Germline CDR1 and CDR2: MRHNA and SNTAGT. After removal of 4 bases from V and 1 base from J, the junction contained 2 bases not matched to a gene. This CDR3 region has 14 residues. CDR3 in amino acids: CASSGGGGTDTQYF. CDR3 coding DNA: TGTGCCAGCAGTGGGGGAGGGGGCACAGATACGCAGTATTTT.

The CDR3 sequence is CATSIGGDEQFF. DNA of the CDR3: TGTGCCACTTCAATCGGGGGGGATGAGCAGTTCTTC. The chain employs TRBV10-3 and TRBJ2-1, with TRBD2 identical over 8 bases. Germline CDR1 is ENHRY and CDR2 is SYGVKD. This CDR3 is 12 amino acids long. The trim removed 10 bases at V and 8 bases at J, leaving 7 bases unmatched.

The J gene is TRBJ2-3, the V gene TRBV6-5, with 8 bases lining up with TRBD2. J lost 5 bases, V lost 1 base, and 5 bases had no gene match. The length of the CDR3 is 15 residues. The germline V gene encodes CDR1 MNHEY and CDR2 SVGAGI. The CDR3 protein is CASSYLSGSGDTQYF. The DNA for the CDR3 is TGTGCCAGCAGTTACTTAAGCGGGAGTGGAGATACGCAGTATTTT.

This sequence joins TRBV18 and TRBJ2-5, with D uncertain. Germline V gene sequence: CDR1 KGHSH, CDR2 LQKENI. The CDR3 runs 13 residues. Deletions cut 4 bases from V and 3 bases from J, with 9 bases between. The CDR3 coding sequence is TGTGCCAGCTCACGTCGCATTGAAGAGACCCAGTACTTC. This codes for CASSRRIEETQYF.

V and J are TRBV15 and TRBJ1-2; 7 bases align to TRBD1. Unmatched junction bases numbered 5, after V lost 1 base and J lost 3 bases. Germline assignment: CDR1 LNHNV and CDR2 YYDKDF (reference sequence). CDR3 length equals 15 residues. The CDR3: CATSRGNRGDYGYTF. As DNA, the CDR3 is TGTGCCACCAGCAGAGGGAACAGGGGCGACTATGGCTACACCTTC. Using reference TRBV15 and TRBJ1-2 for the parts outside the CDR3, the full variable domain is DAMVIQNPRYQVTQFGKPVTLSCSQTLNHNVMYWYQQKSSQAPKLLFHYYDKDFNNEADTPDNFQSRRPNTSFCFLDIRSPGLGDTAMYLCATSRGNRGDYGYTFGSGTRLTVV.

This chain uses TRBV19 with TRBJ2-3; 8 bases are a match to TRBD1. V trimming: 6 bases; J trimming: 5 bases; junction bases outside the gene matches: 7. Germline values: CDR1 LNHDA, CDR2 SQIVND (reference sequence). The CDR3 runs 14 residues. CDR3 coding DNA: TGTGCCAGTAGAGGCAGGGGGCATGGAGATACGCAGTATTTT. Its translation is CASRGRGHGDTQYF.

This chain links TRBV28 with TRBJ2-3, with a possible D match to TRBD2 (6 bases). The CDR3 has 13 residues. With 7 bases removed from V and 8 bases from J, the gap between germline ends came to 16 bases. Germline V gene sequence: CDR1 MDHEN, CDR2 SYDVKM. CDR3 coding DNA: TGTGCCAGCAATACGGGGGTCACCGCTACGCAGTATTTT. This sequence encodes CASNTGVTATQYF. The full variable domain, its missing parts supplied by reference TRBV28 and TRBJ2-3, is DVKVTQSSRYLVKRTGEKVFLECVQDMDHENMFWYRQDPGLGLRLIYFSYDVKMKEKGDIPEGYSVSREKKERFSLILESASTNQTSMYLCASNTGVTATQYFGPGTRLTVL.

The rearrangement uses TRBV7-2 and TRBJ2-3; D is undetermined. This CDR3 has 12 residues. Trimming pared 2 bases from V and 5 bases from J, leaving 5 bases between. From germline, CDR1 is SGHTA and CDR2 FQGNSA. The CDR3, as DNA: TGTGCCAGCAGCTTATTCAAAGATACGCAGTATTTT. It specifies CASSLFKDTQYF. The full variable domain, rest sourced from reference TRBV7-2 and TRBJ2-3, is GAGVSQSPSNKVTEKGKDVELRCDPISGHTALYWYRQSLGQGLEFLIYFQGNSAPDKSGLPSDRFSAERTGGSVSTLTIQRTQQEDSAVYLCASSLFKDTQYFGPGTRLTVL.

The gene calls are TRBV19 and TRBJ2-7; 12 bases fit TRBD2. From germline, CDR1 is LNHDA and CDR2 SQIVND (reference sequence). The CDR3 sequence is 15 residues long. V dropped 8 bases and J dropped 3; count of bases not matched to a gene: 8. CDR3 nucleotides: TGTGCCAGTCGCAGGACTAGCGGGAAAGACTACGAGCAGTACTTC. Translating gives CASRRTSGKDYEQYF.

This chain joins TRBV2 and TRBJ2-1; no reliable D call. Germline CDR1 reads SNHLY; CDR2 reads FYNNEI. Deletions cut 4 bases from V and 3 bases from J, with 7 bases between. CDR3 size: 13 residues. CDR3 DNA sequence: TGTGCCAGCAGTGCCGGGCACTACAATGAGCAGTTCTTC. Translation gives CASSAGHYNEQFF.

This chain joins TRBV6-5 and TRBJ1-6; TRBD1 matches at 10 bases. The CDR3 consists of 16 residues. Unmatched junction bases numbered 2, after V lost 4 bases and J lost 2 bases. Per germline, CDR1 MNHEY and CDR2 SVGAGI. DNA for the CDR3: TGTGCCAGCAGTTGGGACAGGGGAGCCTATAATTCACCCCTCCACTTT. Amino acid sequence: CASSWDRGAYNSPLHF.

This sequence joins TRBV19 and TRBJ1-6, with TRBD1 as a possible D gene (5 bases). Germline V CDR1 and CDR2: LNHDA, SQIVND (reference sequence). Trimming stripped 5 bases from V and 16 bases from J, with 21 bases between. This CDR3 is built from 14 residues. The CDR3 DNA reads TGTGCCAGTAGTTCGGGGGTAGACAGCGCTAGGCTCCACTTT. Protein product: CASSSGVDSARLHF.

The gene calls are TRBV27 and TRBJ1-1; unclear D gene. The CDR3 has 9 amino acids. The V and J ends lost 6 bases and 11 bases respectively, with 7 bases between them. The germline V gene encodes CDR1 MNHEY and CDR2 SMNVEV (reference sequence). The CDR3 protein is CASRQSAFF. The CDR3 nucleotides are TGTGCCAGCAGGCAGAGTGCTTTCTTT.

The chain recombines TRBV5-5 with TRBJ1-2; 8 bases line up with TRBD1. This CDR3 has 17 residues. Germline CDR1 and CDR2: SGHKS and YYEKEE (reference sequence). The V and J ends lost 4 bases and 2 bases, in that order; junction bases with no gene match: 13. The CDR3 nucleotides are TGTGCCAGCAGCCCCGGACAGGGCCATTCGTCGAACTATGGCTACACCTTC. It specifies CASSPGQGHSSNYGYTF.

Worth noting for this clone: Other DNA sequences from this sample encode an identical CDR3 as well. The rearrangement uses TRBV30 and TRBJ2-3, with unresolved D. CDR1 GTSNPN and CDR2 SVGIG come from the germline V gene (reference sequence). The CDR3 contains 12 residues. The V and J ends lost 2 bases and 2 bases respectively, with 5 bases between them. CDR3 coding DNA: TGTGCCTGGAGTCCAAACACAGATACGCAGTATTTT. Encoded protein: CAWSPNTDTQYF.

The rearrangement links TRBV2 to TRBJ1-5; 9 nucleotides match TRBD1. Unmatched junction bases numbered 8, after V lost 11 bases and J lost 3 bases. Germline CDR1 SNHLY, CDR2 FYNNEI. This CDR3 is 14 amino acids long. DNA of the CDR3: TGTGCCGGAAATACAGGGGGCTTCAATCAGCCCCAGCATTTT. Its protein is CAGNTGGFNQPQHF.

The V call is TRBV6-1, the J call TRBJ2-7; TRBD1 agrees at 9 bases. Trimming cost V 3 bases and J 6 bases; bases outside gene matches: 9. The germline V gene encodes CDR1 MNHNS and CDR2 SASEGT. This CDR3 is built from 15 residues. CDR3 in DNA: TGTGCCAGCAGTGAGCAACCGGGACAGGGCTCCGAGCAGTACTTC. Translation gives CASSEQPGQGSEQYF.

The CDR3 protein is CASSPSEDTQYF. DNA of the CDR3: TGTGCCAGCTCACCATCGGAAGATACGCAGTATTTT. The rearrangement links TRBV18 to TRBJ2-3, with unresolved D. Trimming took off 2 bases at V and 5 bases at J, with 5 bases between the two ends. CDR1 is KGHSH, CDR2 LQKENI, per germline. The CDR3 runs to 12 residues.

This clone was observed a single time. This CDR3 reads CASIQAGTGTQYF. The CDR3 DNA reads as TGTGCCAGCATCCAGGCCGGTACGGGGACCCAGTACTTC. This rearrangement joins TRBV6-5 to TRBJ2-5; D remains unclear. Germline assignment: CDR1 MNHEY and CDR2 SVGAGI. Between the trimmed V and J ends, which lost 7 bases and 7 bases, there was a span of 16 bases. CDR3 size: 13 residues.